This T cell receptor beta chain came from a study of PD-L1 blockade in urothelial cancer. About the research overall: Between 0 and 3 chemotherapy regimens preceded treatment for each patient. Blood-derived samples held a median roughly 140,000 T cells.

Time point given: peripheral blood 6 weeks after treatment start. Patients presented with locally advanced or metastatic urothelial carcinoma. Some clones are missing from TCRdb's copy, which holds only in-frame ones; the method was immunoSEQ multiplex PCR. The table records 45,000 to 60,000 clones, approximately 90% of them present only once. Trimming cost V 5 bases and J 7 bases; bases outside gene matches: 19. Germline assignment: CDR1 MNHEY and CDR2 SMNVEV (reference sequence). The CDR3 runs to 17 residues. This chain joins TRBV27 and TRBJ2-5; 7 bases fit TRBD2. The sequence derives from a man between 60 and 75 years old with urothelial cancer. Sequencing was performed on PBMCs, taken around atezolizumab (anti-PD-L1) treatment. CDR3 region: CASSILTSGEGIGTQYF. CDR3 DNA: TGTGCCAGCAGTATCCTCACTTCCGGGGAGGGCATTGGGACCCAGTACTTC.